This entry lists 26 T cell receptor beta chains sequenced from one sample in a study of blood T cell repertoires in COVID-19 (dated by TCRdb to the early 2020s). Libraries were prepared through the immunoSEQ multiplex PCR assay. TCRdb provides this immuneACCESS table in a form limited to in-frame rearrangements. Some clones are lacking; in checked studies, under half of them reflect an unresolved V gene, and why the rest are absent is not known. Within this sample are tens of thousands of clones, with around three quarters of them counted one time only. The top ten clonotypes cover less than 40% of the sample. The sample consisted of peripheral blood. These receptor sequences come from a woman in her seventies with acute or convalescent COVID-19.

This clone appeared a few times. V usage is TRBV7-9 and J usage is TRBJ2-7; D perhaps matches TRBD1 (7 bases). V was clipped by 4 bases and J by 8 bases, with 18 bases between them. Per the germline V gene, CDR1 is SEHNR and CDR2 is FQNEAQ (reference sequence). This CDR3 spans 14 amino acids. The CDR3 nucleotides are TGTGCCAGCAGCTGGGGGGACAGACAAATACAGCAGTACTTC. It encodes CASSWGDRQIQQYF. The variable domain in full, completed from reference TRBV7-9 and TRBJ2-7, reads DTGVSQNPRHKITKRGQNVTFRCDPISEHNRLYWYRQTLGQGPEFLTYFQNEAQLEKSRLLSDRFSAERPKGSFSTLEIQRTEQGDSAMYLCASSWGDRQIQQYFGPGTRLTVT.

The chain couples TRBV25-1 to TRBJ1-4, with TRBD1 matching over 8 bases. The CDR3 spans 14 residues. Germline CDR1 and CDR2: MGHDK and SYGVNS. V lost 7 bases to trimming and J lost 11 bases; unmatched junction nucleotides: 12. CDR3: CASTREGQDMKLFF. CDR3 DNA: TGTGCCAGCACCAGAGAGGGACAGGATATGAAACTGTTTTTT. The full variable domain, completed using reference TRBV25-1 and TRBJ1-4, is EADIYQTPRYLVIGTGKKITLECSQTMGHDKMYWYQQDPGMELHLIHYSYGVNSTEKGDLSSESTVSRIRTEHFPLTLESARPSHTSQYLCASTREGQDMKLFFGSGTQLSVL.

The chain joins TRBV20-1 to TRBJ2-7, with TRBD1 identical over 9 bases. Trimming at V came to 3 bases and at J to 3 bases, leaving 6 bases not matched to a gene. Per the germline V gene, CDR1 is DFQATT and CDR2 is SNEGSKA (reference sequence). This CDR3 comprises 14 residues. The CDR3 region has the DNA TGCAGTGCTAGTGGACAGGGGTTTATCTACGAGCAGTACTTC. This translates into CSASGQGFIYEQYF.

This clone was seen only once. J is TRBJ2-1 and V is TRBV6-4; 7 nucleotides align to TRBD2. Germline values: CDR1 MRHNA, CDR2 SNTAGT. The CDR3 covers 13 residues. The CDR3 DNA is TGTGTCGAGACTAGCCACTCCTACAATGAGCAGTTCTTC. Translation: CVETSHSYNEQFF.

The CDR3 nucleotides read TGTGCCAGTAGTACTCGTTCGGGGCCCGGGAGCAATGAGCAGTTCTTC. Translated: CASSTRSGPGSNEQFF. The chain links TRBV19 to TRBJ2-1, with D perhaps matching TRBD2 (6 bases). V lost 4 bases to trimming and J lost 6 bases, with 19 bases between them. The CDR3 contains 16 residues. CDR1 and CDR2 (germline): LNHDA, SQIVND (reference sequence).

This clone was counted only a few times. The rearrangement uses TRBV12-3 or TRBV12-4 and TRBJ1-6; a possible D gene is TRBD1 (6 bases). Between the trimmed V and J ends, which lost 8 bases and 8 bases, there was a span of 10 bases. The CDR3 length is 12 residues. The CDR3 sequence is CASSAGDSPLHF. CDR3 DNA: TGTGCCAGCTCGGCAGGGGATTCACCCCTCCACTTT.

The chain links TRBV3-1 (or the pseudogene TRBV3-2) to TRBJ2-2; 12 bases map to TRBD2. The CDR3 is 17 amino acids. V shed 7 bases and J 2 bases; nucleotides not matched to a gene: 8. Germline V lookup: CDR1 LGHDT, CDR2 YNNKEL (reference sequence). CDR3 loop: CASTLLAGGLNTGELFF. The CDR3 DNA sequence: TGTGCCAGCACCTTGCTAGCGGGAGGGCTTAACACCGGGGAGCTGTTTTTT.

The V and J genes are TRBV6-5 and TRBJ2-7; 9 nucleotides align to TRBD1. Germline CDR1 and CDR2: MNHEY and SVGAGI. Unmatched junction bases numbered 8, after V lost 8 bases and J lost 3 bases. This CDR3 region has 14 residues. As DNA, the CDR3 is TGTGCCAGCGACAAGGACAGGGGCATCTACGAGCAGTACTTC. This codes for CASDKDRGIYEQYF.

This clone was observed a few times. The CDR3 loop reads CASSPFSAQETQYF. The CDR3 DNA sequence: TGTGCCAGCAGCCCCTTTAGCGCGCAAGAGACCCAGTACTTC. This chain links TRBV7-2 with TRBJ2-5; weak D call: TRBD2 (5 bases). From germline, CDR1 is SGHTA and CDR2 FQGNSA. This CDR3 comprises 14 residues. V gave up 5 bases and J gave up 2 bases, with 12 bases separating them.

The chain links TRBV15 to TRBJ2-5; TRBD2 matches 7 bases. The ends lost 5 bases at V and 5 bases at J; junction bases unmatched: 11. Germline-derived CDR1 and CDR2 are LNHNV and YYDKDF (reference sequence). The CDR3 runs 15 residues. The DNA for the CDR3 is TGTGCCACCAGCCCGCGGGGGATGGGGTCGGAGACCCAGTACTTC. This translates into CATSPRGMGSETQYF.

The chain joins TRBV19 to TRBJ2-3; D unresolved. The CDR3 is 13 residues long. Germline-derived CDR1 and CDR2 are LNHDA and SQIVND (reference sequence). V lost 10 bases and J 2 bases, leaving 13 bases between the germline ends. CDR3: CATSVGHTDTQYF. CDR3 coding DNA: TGTGCCACCTCAGTGGGCCACACAGATACGCAGTATTTT.

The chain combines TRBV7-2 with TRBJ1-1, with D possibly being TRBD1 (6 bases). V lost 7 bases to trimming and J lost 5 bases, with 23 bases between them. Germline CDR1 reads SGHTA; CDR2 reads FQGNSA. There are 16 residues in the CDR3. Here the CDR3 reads CASIPPLTGRRTEAFF. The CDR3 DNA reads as TGTGCCAGCATCCCCCCCCTCACAGGGCGGAGGACTGAAGCTTTCTTT.

This CDR3 reads CASRKTSGRGEQYF. CDR3 DNA: TGTGCCAGTAGAAAGACTAGCGGGAGAGGAGAGCAGTACTTC. The V and J genes are TRBV19 and TRBJ2-7; 12 nucleotides line up with TRBD2. J lost 7 bases, V lost 6 bases, and 7 bases had no gene match. The CDR3 sequence is 14 residues long. The germline CDR1 and CDR2 sequences are LNHDA and SQIVND (reference sequence). The entire variable domain, with the rest obtained from reference TRBV19 and TRBJ2-7, is as follows: DGGITQSPKYLFRKEGQNVTLSCEQNLNHDAMYWYRQDPGQGLRLIYYSQIVNDFQKGDIAEGYSVSREKKESFPLTVTSAQKNPTAFYLCASRKTSGRGEQYFGPGTRLTVT.

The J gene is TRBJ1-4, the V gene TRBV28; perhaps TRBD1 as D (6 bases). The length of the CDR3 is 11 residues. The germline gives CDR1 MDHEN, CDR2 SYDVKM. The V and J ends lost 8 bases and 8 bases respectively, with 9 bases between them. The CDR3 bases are TGTGCCAGCCAGGGGAACGAAAAACTGTTTTTT. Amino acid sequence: CASQGNEKLFF.

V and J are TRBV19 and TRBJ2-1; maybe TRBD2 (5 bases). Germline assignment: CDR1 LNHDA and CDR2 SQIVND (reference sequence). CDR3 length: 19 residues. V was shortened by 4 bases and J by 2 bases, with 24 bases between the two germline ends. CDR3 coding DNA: TGTGCCAGTAGTACGATGGGAGTGTCTCGGTCACTGACCTACAATGAGCAGTTCTTC. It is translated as CASSTMGVSRSLTYNEQFF.

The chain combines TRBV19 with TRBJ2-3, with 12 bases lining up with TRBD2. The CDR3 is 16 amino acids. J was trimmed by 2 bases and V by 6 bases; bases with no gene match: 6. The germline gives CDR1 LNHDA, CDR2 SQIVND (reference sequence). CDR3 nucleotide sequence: TGTGCCAGTAGACGACTAGCGGGGGAAAACACAGATACGCAGTATTTT. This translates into CASRRLAGENTDTQYF. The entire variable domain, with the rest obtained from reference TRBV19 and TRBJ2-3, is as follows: DGGITQSPKYLFRKEGQNVTLSCEQNLNHDAMYWYRQDPGQGLRLIYYSQIVNDFQKGDIAEGYSVSREKKESFPLTVTSAQKNPTAFYLCASRRLAGENTDTQYFGPGTRLTVL.

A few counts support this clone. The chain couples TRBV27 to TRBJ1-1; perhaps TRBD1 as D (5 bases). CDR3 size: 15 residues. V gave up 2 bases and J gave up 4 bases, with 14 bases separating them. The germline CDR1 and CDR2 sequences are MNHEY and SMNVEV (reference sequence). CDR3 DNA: TGTGCCAGCAGTTTAAGTAGCGGGGCGGGCACTGAAGCTTTCTTT. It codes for CASSLSSGAGTEAFF.

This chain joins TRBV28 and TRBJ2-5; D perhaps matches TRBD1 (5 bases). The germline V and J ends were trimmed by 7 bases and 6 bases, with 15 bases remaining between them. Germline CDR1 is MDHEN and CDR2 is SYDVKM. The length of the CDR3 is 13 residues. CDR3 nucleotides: TGTGCCAGCATCAGGGAAAGGAAAAAGACCCAGTACTTC. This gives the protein CASIRERKKTQYF.

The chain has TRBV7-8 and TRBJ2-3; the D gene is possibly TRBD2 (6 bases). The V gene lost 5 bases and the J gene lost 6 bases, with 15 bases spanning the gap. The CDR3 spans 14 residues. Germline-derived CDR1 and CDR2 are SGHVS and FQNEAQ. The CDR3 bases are TGTGCCAGCAGCGATAGCGGTGGGTCGGATACGCAGTATTTT. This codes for CASSDSGGSDTQYF.

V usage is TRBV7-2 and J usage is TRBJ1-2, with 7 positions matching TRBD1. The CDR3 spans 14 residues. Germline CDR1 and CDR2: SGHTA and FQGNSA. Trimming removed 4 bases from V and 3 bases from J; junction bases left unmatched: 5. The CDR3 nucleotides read TGTGCCAGCAGCTACACCGGGACAGACTATGGCTACACCTTC. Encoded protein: CASSYTGTDYGYTF.

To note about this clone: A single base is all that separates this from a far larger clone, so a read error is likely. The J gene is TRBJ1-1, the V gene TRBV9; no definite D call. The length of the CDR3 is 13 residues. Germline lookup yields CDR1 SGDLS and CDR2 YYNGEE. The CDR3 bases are TGTGCCAGCTGCGTAGGGCAGGACACTGAAGCTTTCTTT. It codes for CASCVGQDTEAFF.

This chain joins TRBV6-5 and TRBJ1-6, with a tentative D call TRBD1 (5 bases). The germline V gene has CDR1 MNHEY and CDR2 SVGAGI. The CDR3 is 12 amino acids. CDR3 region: CAADRDNSPLHF. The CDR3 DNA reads TGTGCAGCCGACAGAGACAATTCACCCCTCCACTTT.

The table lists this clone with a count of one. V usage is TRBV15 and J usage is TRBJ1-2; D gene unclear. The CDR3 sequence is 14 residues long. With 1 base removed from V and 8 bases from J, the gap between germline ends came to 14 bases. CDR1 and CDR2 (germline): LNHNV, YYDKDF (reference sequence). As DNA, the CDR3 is TGTGCCACCAGCAGAGGAAATTCCCCAAGCGGCTACACCTTC. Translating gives CATSRGNSPSGYTF.

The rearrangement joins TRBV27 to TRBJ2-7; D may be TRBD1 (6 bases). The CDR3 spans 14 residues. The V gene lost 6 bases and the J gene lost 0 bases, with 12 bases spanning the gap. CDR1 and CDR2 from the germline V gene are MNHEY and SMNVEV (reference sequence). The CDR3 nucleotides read TGTGCCAGCAGCAAACAGGGATACTCCTACGAGCAGTACTTC. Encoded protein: CASSKQGYSYEQYF.

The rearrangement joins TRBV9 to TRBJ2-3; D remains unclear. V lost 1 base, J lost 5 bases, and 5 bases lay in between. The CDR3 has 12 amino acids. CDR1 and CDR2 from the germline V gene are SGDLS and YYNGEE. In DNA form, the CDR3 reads TGTGCCAGCAGCGTAACGGGAGATACGCAGTATTTT. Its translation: CASSVTGDTQYF.

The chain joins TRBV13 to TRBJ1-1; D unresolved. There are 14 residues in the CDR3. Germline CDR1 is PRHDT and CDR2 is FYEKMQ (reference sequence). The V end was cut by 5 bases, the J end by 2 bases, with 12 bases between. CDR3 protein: CASSLPGVNTEAFF. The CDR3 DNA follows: TGTGCCAGCAGCCTACCCGGGGTAAACACTGAAGCTTTCTTT. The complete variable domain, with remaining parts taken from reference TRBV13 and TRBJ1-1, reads AAGVIQSPRHLIKEKRETATLKCYPIPRHDTVYWYQQGPGQDPQFLISFYEKMQSDKGSIPDRFSAQQFSDYHSELNMSSLELGDSALYFCASSLPGVNTEAFFGQGTRLTVV.